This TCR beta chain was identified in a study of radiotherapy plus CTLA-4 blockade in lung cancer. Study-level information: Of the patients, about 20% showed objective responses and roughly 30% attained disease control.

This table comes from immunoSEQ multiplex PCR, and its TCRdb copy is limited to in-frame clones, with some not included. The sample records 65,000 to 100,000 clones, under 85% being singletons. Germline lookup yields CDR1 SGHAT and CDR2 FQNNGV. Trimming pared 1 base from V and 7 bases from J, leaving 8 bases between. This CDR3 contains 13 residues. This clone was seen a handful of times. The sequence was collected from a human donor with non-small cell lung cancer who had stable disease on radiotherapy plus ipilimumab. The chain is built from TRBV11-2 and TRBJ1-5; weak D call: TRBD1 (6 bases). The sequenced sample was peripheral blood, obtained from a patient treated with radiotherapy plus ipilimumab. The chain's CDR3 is CASSLVDRQPQHF. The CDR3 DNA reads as TGTGCCAGCAGCTTAGTGGACAGACAGCCCCAGCATTTT.